The next 30 T cell receptor beta chains were all read from a single sample in a study of response to subunit inactivated influenza vaccine. TCRdb reanalysed the RT-PCR reads using MiXCR and keeps one entry per CDR3 protein. The top ten clones hold less than 9% of a sample with about 650,000 distinct CDR3 sequences, 14% of them seen once. The sample in question was PBMCs from blood, obtained 14 days before vaccination. The receptors stem from a man aged 45-65 years who received an inactivated influenza vaccine.

The chain combines TRBV9 with TRBJ2-2; D not resolved. V was pared by 4 bases and J by 2 bases, with 9 bases between. In germline, CDR1 is SGDLS, CDR2 YYNGEE. The CDR3 runs 14 residues. The CDR3 is CASSTTPNTGELFF. CDR3 coding DNA: TGTGCCAGCAGCACCACGCCAAACACCGGGGAGCTGTTTTTT.

This sequence joins TRBV20-1 and TRBJ2-7, with D uncertain. Germline V lookup: CDR1 DFQATT, CDR2 SNEGSKA (reference sequence). Trimming took 6 bases from V and 4 from J, leaving 10 bases between them. This CDR3 spans 11 amino acids. The CDR3 coding sequence is TGCAGTGCAAGTCCTGAATACGAGCAGTACTTC. This codes for CSASPEYEQYF.

In this sample, this clonotype turned up a few times. The chain uses TRBV5-1 and TRBJ2-1, with TRBD2 as a possible D gene (5 bases). This CDR3 has 18 residues. V lost 1 base and J lost 0, with 17 bases in between. Germline V gives CDR1 SGHRS, CDR2 YFSETQ. CDR3 loop: CASSLRAVTTSSYNEQFF. The CDR3 bases are TGCGCCAGCAGCTTGCGGGCAGTCACCACTAGCTCCTACAATGAGCAGTTCTTC. Full variable domain (rest looked up from reference TRBV5-1 and TRBJ2-1): KAGVTQTPRYLIKTRGQQVTLSCSPISGHRSVSWYQQTPGQGLQFLFEYFSETQRNKGNFPGRFSGRQFSNSRSEMNVSTLELGDSALYLCASSLRAVTTSSYNEQFFGPGTRLTVL.

The rearrangement uses TRBV29-1 and TRBJ2-3; D is ambiguous. The germline CDR1 and CDR2 sequences are SQVTM and ANQGSEA. CDR3 size: 12 residues. V lost 3 bases and J lost 2, with 6 bases in between. CDR3 protein: CSVDLHTDTQYF. CDR3 nucleotides: TGCAGCGTTGACCTCCACACAGATACGCAGTATTTT.

This clonotype was counted only a few times. The chain recombines TRBV29-1 with TRBJ2-6; no firm D call. CDR3 size: 14 residues. Germline V CDR1 and CDR2: SQVTM, ANQGSEA. V was shortened by 4 bases and J by 1 base, with 8 bases between the two germline ends. CDR3 sequence (DNA): TGCAGCGTTGCTTCTCCTTCTGGGGCCAACGTCCTGACTTTC. It encodes CSVASPSGANVLTF.

This sequence joins TRBV12-3 or TRBV12-4 and TRBJ2-4, with D uncertain. V gave up 0 bases and J gave up 7 bases, with 10 bases separating them. The CDR3 has 14 residues. CDR3 protein: CASSLALGQNIQYF. CDR3 nucleotide sequence: TGTGCCAGCAGTTTAGCGCTCGGGCAGAACATTCAGTACTTC.

CDR3 DNA: TGTGCCTGGAGTGGAGGGCATAATTCACCCCTCCACTTT. Translated, it gives CAWSGGHNSPLHF. V usage is TRBV30 and J usage is TRBJ1-6; no firm D call. Germline CDR1 and CDR2: GTSNPN and SVGIG (reference sequence). This CDR3 spans 13 amino acids. Trimming pared 1 base from V and 5 bases from J, leaving 6 bases between.

The V gene is TRBV29-1, the J gene TRBJ2-5; D is perhaps TRBD1 (6 bases). Trimming removed 3 bases from V and 1 base from J, with 33 bases in between. The CDR3 sequence is 21 residues long. CDR1 is SQVTM, CDR2 ANQGSEA, per germline. CDR3 bases: TGCAGCGTTGAGGGACAAGTGGACACCGGCGGTACGGCTTGGGGCCAAGAGACCCAGTACTTC. Residues: CSVEGQVDTGGTAWGQETQYF.

The V and J genes are TRBV29-1 and TRBJ1-5; 9 bases map to TRBD1. CDR1 SQVTM and CDR2 ANQGSEA come from the germline V gene. V lost 6 bases to trimming and J lost 3 bases; unmatched junction nucleotides: 6. This CDR3 is built from 14 residues. The CDR3 nucleotides are TGCAGCGTGGGACAGGGCAATTCCAATCAGCCCCAGCATTTT. Translated, it gives CSVGQGNSNQPQHF.

This clonotype was detected a few times. The V gene is TRBV6-2 or TRBV6-3, the J gene TRBJ2-1; possibly TRBD1 for D (5 bases). CDR1 is MNHEY, CDR2 SVGEGT, per germline. The CDR3 runs 13 residues. Deletions cut 7 bases from V and 3 bases from J, with 10 bases between. The CDR3 sequence: CASTIDSYNEQFF. The CDR3, as DNA: TGTGCCAGCACCATTGACAGCTACAATGAGCAGTTCTTC.

This clonotype was seen a few times. One end of the junction varies from germline; a read error may be responsible. The chain carries TRBV6-5 and TRBJ1-1; TRBD1 aligns across 8 bases. The CDR3 consists of 17 residues. CDR1 is MNHEY, CDR2 SVGAGI, per germline. CDR3 nucleotide sequence: TGTGCCAGCAGTTACTCCTTTCGGACAGGGACTAGGGCTGAGGCTTTCTTT. It translates to CASSYSFRTGTRAEAFF.

CDR3 coding DNA: TGCAGTGCTAGAGATCCCACTAGCGGGGTAGAGACCCAGTACTTC. It codes for CSARDPTSGVETQYF. The V and J genes are TRBV20-1 and TRBJ2-5, with TRBD2 matching over 10 bases. The CDR3 covers 15 residues. Germline CDR1 reads DFQATT; CDR2 reads SNEGSKA (reference sequence). J lost 4 bases, V lost 0 bases, and 5 bases had no gene match.

V gene TRBV7-9 combines with J gene TRBJ2-1, with D perhaps matching TRBD1 (5 bases). V lost 1 base, J lost 2 bases, and 12 bases lay in between. Germline assignment: CDR1 SEHNR and CDR2 FQNEAQ (reference sequence). The CDR3 loop spans 16 amino acids. CDR3 DNA: TGTGCCAGCAGCTTAGGTGGCTGGGGCACCTACAATGAGCAGTTCTTC. Translating it yields CASSLGGWGTYNEQFF.

This chain joins TRBV19 and TRBJ2-1; D may correspond to TRBD1 or TRBD2 (6 bases each). The CDR3 runs 17 residues. In germline, CDR1 is LNHDA, CDR2 SQIVND (reference sequence). V was clipped by 6 bases and J by 3 bases, with 21 bases between them. The CDR3 nucleotides are TGTGCCAGTAGCCTCCTGGGGGGCAGGAGCCTCTACAATGAGCAGTTCTTC. Protein: CASSLLGGRSLYNEQFF.

This clonotype has a handful of counts. V usage is TRBV20-1 and J usage is TRBJ2-7; D is perhaps TRBD1 or TRBD2 (6 bases each). Per germline, CDR1 DFQATT and CDR2 SNEGSKA (reference sequence). The CDR3 covers 16 residues. Trimming left V 5 bases short and J 0 bases short, with 20 bases between. As DNA, the CDR3 is TGCAGTGCTGGGGGGCAGGGGCGATTAAGCTCCTACGAGCAGTACTTC. It encodes CSAGGQGRLSSYEQYF.

This clonotype was detected a few times. This sequence joins TRBV6-9 and TRBJ1-5; the D gene is possibly TRBD1 (5 bases). V was shortened by 8 bases and J by 8 bases, with 19 bases between the two germline ends. Germline V gene sequence: CDR1 MNHGY, CDR2 SVAAGI. The CDR3 is 14 residues long. The DNA of the CDR3 is TGTGCCAGCGGCAGGGCAAATCCCTGGGAGCCCCAGCATTTT. It yields the protein CASGRANPWEPQHF.

This clonotype was seen more than once but under ten times. The chain joins TRBV5-1 to TRBJ1-1; possibly TRBD1 for D (5 bases). Germline values: CDR1 SGHRS, CDR2 YFSETQ. The CDR3 is 15 amino acids. Trimming left V 1 base short and J 2 bases short, with 12 bases between. The CDR3 coding sequence is TGCGCCAGCAGCTTGTTTGCAGGGAGTAACACTGAAGCTTTCTTT. It codes for CASSLFAGSNTEAFF.

This clonotype has a count of ten or more. The rearrangement joins TRBV20-1 to TRBJ2-3; 12 bases agree with TRBD2. The V and J ends lost 6 bases and 2 bases, in that order; junction bases with no gene match: 9. This CDR3 is 16 amino acids long. Germline CDR1 and CDR2: DFQATT and SNEGSKA (reference sequence). The CDR3 spells CSASLTSGGTTDTQYF. The CDR3 DNA sequence: TGCAGTGCCAGCTTAACTAGCGGGGGGACCACAGATACGCAGTATTTT.

This clonotype was observed at least ten times. The chain recombines TRBV15 with TRBJ1-5; D not certain. Per germline, CDR1 LNHNV and CDR2 YYDKDF (reference sequence). The CDR3 contains 15 residues. The V end was cut by 3 bases, the J end by 7 bases, with 16 bases between. CDR3 sequence reads: CATSSRREVGQPQHF. The DNA of the CDR3 is TGTGCCACCAGCAGTAGAAGGGAGGTTGGGCAGCCCCAGCATTTT.

This clonotype showed up just a few times. The J gene is TRBJ2-5, the V gene TRBV7-6, with 9 bases fitting TRBD2. V was pared by 2 bases and J by 4 bases, with 8 bases of the junction left unmatched. The CDR3 totals 16 residues. Germline V gene data show CDR1 as SGHVS and CDR2 as FNYEAQ. The CDR3 region has the DNA TGTGCCAGCAGCTTAACTCCGTCGACTAGCGGAGAGACCCAGTACTTC. The encoded protein is CASSLTPSTSGETQYF.

V is TRBV12-3 or TRBV12-4 and J is TRBJ2-2; the match to TRBD2 covers 8 bases. The length of the CDR3 is 12 residues. V was pared by 7 bases and J by 10 bases, with 5 bases of the junction left unmatched. The CDR3 spells CASKLAAEELFF. The CDR3 nucleotides are TGTGCCAGCAAACTAGCGGCCGAGGAGCTGTTTTTT.

This clonotype was counted at least ten times. This chain links TRBV12-3 or TRBV12-4 with TRBJ2-1; the D gene is possibly TRBD1 (6 bases). CDR3 length: 13 residues. The germline V and J ends were trimmed by 3 bases and 6 bases, with 9 bases remaining between them. In DNA, the CDR3 is TGTGCCAGCAGTTTCACAGGGTCCAATGAGCAGTTCTTC. Translation gives CASSFTGSNEQFF.

This clonotype was detected only a few times. This chain joins TRBV7-9 and TRBJ2-6, with 10 nucleotides matching TRBD2. This CDR3 is built from 17 residues. V was clipped by 11 bases and J by 4 bases; unmatched bases: 14. Germline-derived CDR1 and CDR2 are SEHNR and FQNEAQ (reference sequence). The DNA of the CDR3 is TGTGCCGGAACCACCGGAGCGGGAGGGCCCGGGGCCAACGTCCTGACTTTC. Amino acids: CAGTTGAGGPGANVLTF.

The sample holds a few counts of this clonotype. The CDR3 coding sequence is TGTGCCAGCAGCCAAGTCACACAGGGGGCGCAAACTGAAGCTTTCTTT. Translating gives CASSQVTQGAQTEAFF. The chain employs TRBV3-1 and TRBJ1-1, with 9 nucleotides matching TRBD1. The CDR3 is made up of 16 amino acids. V was clipped by 1 base and J by 5 bases; unmatched bases: 8. The germline CDR1 and CDR2 sequences are LGHDT and YNNKEL (reference sequence).

This clonotype has only a few counts. This chain links TRBV5-1 with TRBJ1-4; unclear D gene. The CDR3 has 13 amino acids. Trimming stripped 1 base from V and 7 bases from J, with 8 bases between. Germline-derived CDR1 and CDR2 are SGHRS and YFSETQ. The CDR3 is CASSLTGGEKLFF. Written as DNA, the CDR3 is TGCGCCAGCAGCTTGACGGGAGGTGAAAAACTGTTTTTT.

This chain connects TRBV4-3 to TRBJ2-6, with D perhaps TRBD1 (6 bases). Between the trimmed V and J ends, which lost 3 bases and 0 bases, there was a span of 9 bases. Germline CDR1 reads LGHNA; CDR2 reads YSLEER. The CDR3 sequence is 16 residues long. CDR3 DNA sequence: TGCGCCAGCAGCCACGGGACATACTCTGGGGCCAACGTCCTGACTTTC. Its translation is CASSHGTYSGANVLTF.

The gene calls are TRBV5-1 and TRBJ1-2; D ambiguous. With 1 base removed from V and 1 base from J, the gap between germline ends came to 8 bases. This CDR3 is 14 amino acids long. Germline values: CDR1 SGHRS, CDR2 YFSETQ. The CDR3 is CASSLTVFNYGYTF. For the CDR3, the DNA is TGCGCCAGCAGCTTGACGGTCTTTAACTATGGCTACACCTTC.

The sample holds many counts of this clonotype. The chain recombines TRBV4-3 with TRBJ1-4, with TRBD1 as a possible D gene (5 bases). Trimming stripped 0 bases from V and 5 bases from J, with 13 bases between. Germline CDR1 LGHNA, CDR2 YSLEER. This CDR3 region has 16 residues. Here the CDR3 reads CASSQDPGPRNEKLFF. CDR3 in DNA: TGCGCCAGCAGCCAAGACCCGGGACCAAGGAATGAAAAACTGTTTTTT.

The J gene is TRBJ2-3, the V gene TRBV7-2; no reliable D call. Between the trimmed V and J ends, which lost 10 bases and 2 bases, there was a span of 16 bases. Germline CDR1 and CDR2: SGHTA and FQGNSA. The CDR3 loop spans 14 amino acids. The chain's CDR3 is CATNNPGSTDTQYF. CDR3 bases: TGTGCCACCAATAACCCGGGTTCCACAGATACGCAGTATTTT.

The V call is TRBV12-3 or TRBV12-4, the J call TRBJ1-5, with D uncertain. V lost 6 bases to trimming and J lost 7 bases, with 16 bases between them. The length of the CDR3 is 14 residues. This CDR3 is CASSPLLGSQPQHF. As DNA, the CDR3 is TGTGCCAGCAGCCCCCTTCTCGGGAGCCAGCCCCAGCATTTT.